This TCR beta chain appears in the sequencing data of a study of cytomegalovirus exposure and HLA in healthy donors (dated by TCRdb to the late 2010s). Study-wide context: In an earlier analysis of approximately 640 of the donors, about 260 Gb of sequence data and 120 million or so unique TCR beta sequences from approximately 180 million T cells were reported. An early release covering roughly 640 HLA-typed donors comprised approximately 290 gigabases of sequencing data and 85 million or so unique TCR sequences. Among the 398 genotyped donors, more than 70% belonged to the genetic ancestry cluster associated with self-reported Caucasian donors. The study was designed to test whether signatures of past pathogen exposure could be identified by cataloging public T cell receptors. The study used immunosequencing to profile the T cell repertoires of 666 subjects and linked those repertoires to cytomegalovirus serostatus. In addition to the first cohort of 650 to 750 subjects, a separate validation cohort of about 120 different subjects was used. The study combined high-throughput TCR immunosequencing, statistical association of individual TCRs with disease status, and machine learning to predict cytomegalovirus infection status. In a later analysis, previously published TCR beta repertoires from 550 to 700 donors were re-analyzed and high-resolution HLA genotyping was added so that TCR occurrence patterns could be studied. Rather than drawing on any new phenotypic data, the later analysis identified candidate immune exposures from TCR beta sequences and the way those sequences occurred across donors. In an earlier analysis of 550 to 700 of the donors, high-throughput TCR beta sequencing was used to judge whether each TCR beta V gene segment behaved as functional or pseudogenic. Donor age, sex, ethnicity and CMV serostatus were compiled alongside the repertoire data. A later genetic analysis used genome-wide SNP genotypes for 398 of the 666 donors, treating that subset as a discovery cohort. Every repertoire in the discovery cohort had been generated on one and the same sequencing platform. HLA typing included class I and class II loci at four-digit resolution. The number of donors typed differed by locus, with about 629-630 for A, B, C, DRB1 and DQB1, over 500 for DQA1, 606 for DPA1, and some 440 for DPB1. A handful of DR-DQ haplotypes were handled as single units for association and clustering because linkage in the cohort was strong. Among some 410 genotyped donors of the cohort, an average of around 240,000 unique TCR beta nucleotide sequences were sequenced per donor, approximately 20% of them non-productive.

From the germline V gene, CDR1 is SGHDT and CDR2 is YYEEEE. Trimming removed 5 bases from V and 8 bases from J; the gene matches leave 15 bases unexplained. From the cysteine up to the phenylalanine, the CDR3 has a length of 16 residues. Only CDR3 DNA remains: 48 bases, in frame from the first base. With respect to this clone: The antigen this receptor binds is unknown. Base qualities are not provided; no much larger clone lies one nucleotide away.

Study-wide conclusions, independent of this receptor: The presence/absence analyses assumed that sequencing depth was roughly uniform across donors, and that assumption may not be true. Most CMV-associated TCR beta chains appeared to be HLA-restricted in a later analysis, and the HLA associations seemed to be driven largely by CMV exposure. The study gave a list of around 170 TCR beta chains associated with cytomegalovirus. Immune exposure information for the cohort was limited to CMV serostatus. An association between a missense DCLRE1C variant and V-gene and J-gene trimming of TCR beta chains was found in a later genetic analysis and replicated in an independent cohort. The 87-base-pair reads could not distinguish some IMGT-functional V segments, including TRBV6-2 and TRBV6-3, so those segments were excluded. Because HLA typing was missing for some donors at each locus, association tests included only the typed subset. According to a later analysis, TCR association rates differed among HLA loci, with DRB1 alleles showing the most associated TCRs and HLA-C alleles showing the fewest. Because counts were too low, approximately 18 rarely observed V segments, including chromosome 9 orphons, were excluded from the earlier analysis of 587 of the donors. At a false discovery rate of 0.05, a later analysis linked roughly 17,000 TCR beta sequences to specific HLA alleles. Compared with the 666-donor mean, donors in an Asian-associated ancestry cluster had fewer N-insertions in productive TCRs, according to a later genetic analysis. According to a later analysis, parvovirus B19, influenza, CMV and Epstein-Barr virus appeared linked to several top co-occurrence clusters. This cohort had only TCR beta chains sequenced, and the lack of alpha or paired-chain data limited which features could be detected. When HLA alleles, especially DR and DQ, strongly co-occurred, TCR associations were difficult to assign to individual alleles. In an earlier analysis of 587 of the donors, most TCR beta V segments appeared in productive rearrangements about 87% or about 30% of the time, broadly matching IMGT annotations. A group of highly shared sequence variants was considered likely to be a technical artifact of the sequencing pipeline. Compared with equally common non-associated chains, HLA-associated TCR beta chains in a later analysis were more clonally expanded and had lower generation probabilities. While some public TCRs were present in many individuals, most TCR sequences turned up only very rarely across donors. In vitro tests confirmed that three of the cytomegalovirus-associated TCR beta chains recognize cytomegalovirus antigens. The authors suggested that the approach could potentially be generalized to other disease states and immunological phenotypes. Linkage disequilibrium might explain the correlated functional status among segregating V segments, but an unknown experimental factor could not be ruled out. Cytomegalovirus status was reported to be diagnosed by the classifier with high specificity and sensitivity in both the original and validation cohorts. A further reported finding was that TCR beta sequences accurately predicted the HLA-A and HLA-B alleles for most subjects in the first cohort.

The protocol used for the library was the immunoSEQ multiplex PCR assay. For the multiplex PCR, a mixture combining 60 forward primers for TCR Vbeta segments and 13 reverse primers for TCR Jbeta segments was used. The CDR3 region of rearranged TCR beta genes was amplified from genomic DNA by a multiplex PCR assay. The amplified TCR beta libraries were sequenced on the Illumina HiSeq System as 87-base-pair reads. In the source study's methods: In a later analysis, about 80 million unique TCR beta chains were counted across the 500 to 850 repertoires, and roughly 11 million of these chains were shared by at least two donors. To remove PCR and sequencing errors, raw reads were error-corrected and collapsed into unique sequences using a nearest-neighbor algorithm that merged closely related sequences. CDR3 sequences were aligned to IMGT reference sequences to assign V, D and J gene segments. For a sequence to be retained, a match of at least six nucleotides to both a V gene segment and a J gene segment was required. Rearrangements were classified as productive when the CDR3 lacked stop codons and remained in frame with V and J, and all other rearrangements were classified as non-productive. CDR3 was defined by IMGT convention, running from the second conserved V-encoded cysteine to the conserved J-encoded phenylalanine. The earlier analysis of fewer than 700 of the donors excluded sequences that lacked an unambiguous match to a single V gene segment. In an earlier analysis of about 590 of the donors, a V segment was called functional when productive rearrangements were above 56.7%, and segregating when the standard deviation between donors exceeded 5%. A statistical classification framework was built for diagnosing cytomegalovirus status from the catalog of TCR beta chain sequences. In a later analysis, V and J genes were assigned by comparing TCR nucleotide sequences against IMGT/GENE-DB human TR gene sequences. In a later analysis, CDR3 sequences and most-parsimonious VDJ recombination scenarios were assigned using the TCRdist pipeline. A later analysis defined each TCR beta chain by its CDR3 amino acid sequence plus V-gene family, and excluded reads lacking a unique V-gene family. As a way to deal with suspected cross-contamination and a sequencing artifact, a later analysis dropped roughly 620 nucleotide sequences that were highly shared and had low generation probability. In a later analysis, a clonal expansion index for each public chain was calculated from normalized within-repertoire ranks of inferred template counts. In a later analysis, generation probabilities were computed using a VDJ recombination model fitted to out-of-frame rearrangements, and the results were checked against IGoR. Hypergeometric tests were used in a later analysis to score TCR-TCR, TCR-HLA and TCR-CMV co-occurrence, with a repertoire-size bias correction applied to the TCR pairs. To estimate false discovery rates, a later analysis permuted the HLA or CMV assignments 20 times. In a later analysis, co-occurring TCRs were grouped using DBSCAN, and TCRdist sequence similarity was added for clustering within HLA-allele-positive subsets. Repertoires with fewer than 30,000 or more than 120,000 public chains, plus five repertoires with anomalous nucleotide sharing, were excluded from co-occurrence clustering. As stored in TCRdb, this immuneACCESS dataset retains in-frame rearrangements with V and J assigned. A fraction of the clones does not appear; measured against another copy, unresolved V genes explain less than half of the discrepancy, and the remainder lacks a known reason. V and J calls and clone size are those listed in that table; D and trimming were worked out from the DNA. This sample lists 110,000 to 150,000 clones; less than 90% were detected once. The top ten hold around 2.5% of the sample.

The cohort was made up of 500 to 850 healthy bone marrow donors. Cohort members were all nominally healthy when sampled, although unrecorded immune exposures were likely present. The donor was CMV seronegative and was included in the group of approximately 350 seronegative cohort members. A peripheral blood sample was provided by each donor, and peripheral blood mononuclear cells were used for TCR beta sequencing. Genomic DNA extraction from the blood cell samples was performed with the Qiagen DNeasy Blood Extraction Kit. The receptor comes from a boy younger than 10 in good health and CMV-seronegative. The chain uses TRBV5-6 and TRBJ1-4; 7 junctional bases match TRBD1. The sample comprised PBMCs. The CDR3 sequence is CASSFGQAELSEKLFF. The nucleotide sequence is TGTGCCAGCAGTTTTGGACAGGCGGAACTATCGGAAAAACTGTTTTTT.